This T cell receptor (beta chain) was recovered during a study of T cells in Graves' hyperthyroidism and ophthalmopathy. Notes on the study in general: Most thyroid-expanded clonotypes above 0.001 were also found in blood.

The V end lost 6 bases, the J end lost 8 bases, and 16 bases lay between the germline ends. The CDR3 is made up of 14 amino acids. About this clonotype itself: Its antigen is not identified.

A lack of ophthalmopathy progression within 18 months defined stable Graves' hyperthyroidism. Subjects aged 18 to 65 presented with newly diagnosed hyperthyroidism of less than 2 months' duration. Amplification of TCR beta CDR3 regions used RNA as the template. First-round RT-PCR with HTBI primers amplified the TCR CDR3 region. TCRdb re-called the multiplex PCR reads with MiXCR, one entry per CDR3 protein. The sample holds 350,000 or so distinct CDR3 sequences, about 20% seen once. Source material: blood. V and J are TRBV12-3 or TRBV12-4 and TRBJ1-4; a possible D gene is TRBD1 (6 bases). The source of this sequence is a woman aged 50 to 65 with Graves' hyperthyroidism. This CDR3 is CASSPTPGTEKLFF. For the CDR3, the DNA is TGTGCCAGCAGCCCCACCCCCGGGACAGAAAAACTGTTTTTT.